Included here is one T cell receptor beta chain sequence, with context. Clones were read by immunoSEQ multiplex PCR, and TCRdb kept only the in-frame ones, dropping some. The data contain about 94,000 clones, roughly 91% of them seen just once; the ten biggest clones take up around 4.5%. CDR1 and CDR2 from the germline V gene are SGHRS and YFSETQ. V was clipped by 0 bases and J by 3 bases, with 8 bases between them. This CDR3 contains 14 residues. The record originates from a study of blood T cell repertoires in COVID-19. The TCR originated in a woman older than 75 with acute or convalescent COVID-19. The source material was peripheral blood. The chain is built from TRBV5-1 and TRBJ2-3; D remains unclear. The CDR3 spells CASSLGQVTDTQYF. CDR3 nucleotide sequence: TGCGCCAGCAGCTTGGGGCAGGTTACAGATACGCAGTATTTT.